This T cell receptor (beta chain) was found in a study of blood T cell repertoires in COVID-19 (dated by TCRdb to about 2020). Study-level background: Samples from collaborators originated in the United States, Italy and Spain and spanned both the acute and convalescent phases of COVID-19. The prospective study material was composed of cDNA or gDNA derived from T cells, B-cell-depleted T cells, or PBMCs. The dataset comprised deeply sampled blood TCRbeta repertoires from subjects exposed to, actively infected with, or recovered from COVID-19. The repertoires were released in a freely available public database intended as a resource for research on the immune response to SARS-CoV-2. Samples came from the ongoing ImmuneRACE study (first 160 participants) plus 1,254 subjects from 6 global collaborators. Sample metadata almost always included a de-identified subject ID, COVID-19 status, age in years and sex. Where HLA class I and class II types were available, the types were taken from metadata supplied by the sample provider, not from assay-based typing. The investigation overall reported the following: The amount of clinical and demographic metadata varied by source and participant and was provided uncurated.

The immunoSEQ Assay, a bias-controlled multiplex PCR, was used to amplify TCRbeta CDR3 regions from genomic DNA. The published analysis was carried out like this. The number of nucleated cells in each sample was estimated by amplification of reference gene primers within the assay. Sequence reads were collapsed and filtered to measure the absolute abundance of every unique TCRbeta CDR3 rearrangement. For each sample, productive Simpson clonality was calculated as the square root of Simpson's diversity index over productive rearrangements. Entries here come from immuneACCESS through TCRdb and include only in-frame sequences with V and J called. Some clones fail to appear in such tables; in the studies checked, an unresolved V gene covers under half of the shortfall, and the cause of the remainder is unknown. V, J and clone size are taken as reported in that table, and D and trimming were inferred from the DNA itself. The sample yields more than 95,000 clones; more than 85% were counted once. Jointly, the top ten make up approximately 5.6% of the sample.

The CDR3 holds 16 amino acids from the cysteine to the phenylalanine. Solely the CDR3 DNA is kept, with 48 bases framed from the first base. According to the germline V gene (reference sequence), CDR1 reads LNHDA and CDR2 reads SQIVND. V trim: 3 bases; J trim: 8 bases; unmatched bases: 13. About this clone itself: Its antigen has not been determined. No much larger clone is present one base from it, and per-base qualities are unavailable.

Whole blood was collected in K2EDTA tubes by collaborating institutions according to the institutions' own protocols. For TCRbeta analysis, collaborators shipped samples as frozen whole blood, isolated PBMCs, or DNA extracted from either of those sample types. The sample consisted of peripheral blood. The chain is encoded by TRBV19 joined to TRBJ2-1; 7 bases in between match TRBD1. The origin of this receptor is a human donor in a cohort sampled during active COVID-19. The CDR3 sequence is CASSMSGTEGIHEQFF. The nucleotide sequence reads TGTGCCAGTAGTATGTCGGGGACAGAAGGGATCCATGAGCAGTTCTTC.